This T cell receptor beta chain was sequenced for a study of blood T cell repertoires in COVID-19. Across the study: Acute and convalescent COVID-19 samples came from the United States, Italy and Spain. T cells, B-cell-depleted T cells, or PBMCs supplied cDNA or gDNA.

The CDR3 runs 14 residues. Germline V gene sequence: CDR1 MGHDK, CDR2 SYGVNS. The V end lost 1 base, the J end lost 5 bases, and 11 bases lay between the germline ends. Original data processing: Reference gene primers were amplified, and this amplification served to estimate nucleated cell counts. Sequencing used immunoSEQ multiplex PCR; TCRdb keeps in-frame clones, though not all of them. For V, J and clone size, that table is used; D and trimming come from the DNA. Of 85,000 to 130,000 clones detected, about four fifths appear once; the ten largest clones hold 14% to 15%. The chain recombines TRBV25-1 with TRBJ2-5; D may be TRBD1 (5 bases). This receptor was taken from a woman aged 60-70 years with acute or convalescent COVID-19. The sequencing sample was made of peripheral blood. The CDR3 region has the DNA TGTGCCAGCAGTGAATCAGCAGGGTCGGAGACCCAGTACTTC. This sequence encodes CASSESAGSETQYF.